This T cell receptor (beta chain) was captured in a study of vaccination effects on CD4 cells after COVID-19. Expansion of antigen-specific CD4+ T cells with viral peptide pools was carried out by the ViraFEST assay before sequencing. Researchers isolated CD4+ T cells once roughly nine days of culture had elapsed. The person had PCR-confirmed SARS-CoV-2 infection between March and December 2020. Cultivation was performed at two million PBMC per well with 9 to 10 IU/ml IL-2 and 10 ug/ml peptides added. It was an HIV-1 Nef peptide pool that made up the negative control culture. On both days 3 and 7, half of the culture medium was replaced with IL-2 medium. TCRdb keeps only in-frame clones here, not all; method: immunoSEQ multiplex PCR. The repertoire holds under 65,000 clones, with around three quarters as singletons. With respect to this clone: Its specificity is unknown.

This CDR3 is built from 15 residues. Per germline, CDR1 KGHDR and CDR2 SFDVKD. Trimming cost V 3 bases and J 8 bases, with 17 bases left between them. Study observations and caveats: The study found that post-vaccine spike-reactive clones in convalescents were mainly new vaccine-induced clones.

The chain couples TRBV24-1 to TRBJ2-3; D possibly corresponds to TRBD1 (6 bases). This clonotype originated in a human donor who had a prior SARS-CoV-2 infection. Here the sequenced sample was CD4+ T cells from PBMCs cultured with HIV peptides, taken before COVID-19 vaccination. Subset indicated: HIV-1 Nef peptide pool negative control/reference culture. The chain's CDR3 is CATSDDSQGTSTQYF. The CDR3 nucleotides read TGTGCCACCAGTGATGATTCTCAGGGGACGAGTACGCAGTATTTT.